Listed below are T cell receptor beta chains from one sample, sequenced in a study of T cell responses to AZD1222 COVID-19 vaccine. Assay used: immunoSEQ multiplex PCR; TCRdb lists only in-frame clones, some missing. The sample records 150,000 or so clones, roughly nine tenths being singletons. The material was peripheral blood, obtained on day 0 of AZD1222 vaccination. These receptors all come from an adult in good health. Both conserved end residues are part of each CDR3. A D gene is named only where the DNA matches it firmly. The listing skips clone size in some rows; elsewhere it reads once, few, many or a size class.

cdr3_nt cdr3_aa j_call v_call clone_size d_call
TGTGCCAGCAGTGGGGGGGGGATACCCTACGAGCAGTACTTC CASSGGGIPYEQYF TRBJ2-7 TRBV2 NA TRBD2
TGTGCCATCAGCAGCAGGGGAATGGAGACTGAAGCTTTCTTT CAISSRGMETEAFF TRBJ1-1 TRBV10-3 NA NA
TGTGCCAGCAGCTTAGGACTAGCGGGTCTCACAGATACGCAGTATTTT CASSLGLAGLTDTQYF TRBJ2-3 TRBV11-2 NA TRBD2
TGTGCCAGCAGAAGGAGGGACAGCTACACTGAAGCTTTCTTT CASRRRDSYTEAFF TRBJ1-1 TRBV3-1/TRBV3-2 once TRBD1
TGTATTGGGACAGGGGTGAACACTGAAGCTTTCTTT CIGTGVNTEAFF TRBJ1-1 TRBV7-9 NA TRBD1
TGTGCTAGTGGTTTAAGTGCACAGGGAGCTAACTATGGCTACACCTTC CASGLSAQGANYGYTF TRBJ1-2 TRBV12-5 NA NA
TGTGCCAGCAGTGAAGATCGGGACAGGGATCAGCCCCAGCATTTT CASSEDRDRDQPQHF TRBJ1-5 TRBV6-1 NA TRBD1
TGTGCCAGCAGCCAAGTGAGGGGTTCTTATTCACCCCTCCACTTT CASSQVRGSYSPLHF TRBJ1-6 TRBV3-1/TRBV3-2 NA NA
TGTGCCAGCAGCCGGACAGCCTATGGCTACACCTTC CASSRTAYGYTF TRBJ1-2 TRBV3-1/TRBV3-2 NA NA
TGTGCCAGCAGCTCACAACAGGGGAGGAGCACAGATACGCAGTATTTT CASSSQQGRSTDTQYF TRBJ2-3 TRBV7-8 NA NA
TGTGCCAGCAGCTTCGACGGTAATTCACCCCTCCACTTT CASSFDGNSPLHF TRBJ1-6 TRBV11-3 NA NA
TGTGCCAGCTCACCTGCGGACAGAACTAATGAAAAACTGTTTTTT CASSPADRTNEKLFF TRBJ1-4 TRBV18 NA NA
TGTGCCAGCAGCCTAGCCAATGAGCAGTTCTTC CASSLANEQFF TRBJ2-1 TRBV7-8 NA NA
TGTGCCAGCAGCTTAGGTCAAGGGTCCACTGAAGCTTTCTTT CASSLGQGSTEAFF TRBJ1-1 TRBV7-8 NA NA
TGTGCCAGCAGTGTCACGGGGGGTAGTTTCTCTGGGGCCAACGTCCTGACTTTC CASSVTGGSFSGANVLTF TRBJ2-6 TRBV6-1 NA TRBD2
TGTGCCAGCAGTTTATTGCAGGGTTGGCCCCAGCATTTT CASSLLQGWPQHF TRBJ1-5 TRBV12-3/TRBV12-4 NA NA
TGCAGCGTTGGGGACATATACAAAGCTTTCTTT CSVGDIYKAFF TRBJ1-1 TRBV29-1 few NA
TGTGCCAGCAGCCCGATAACACAGGGCCCCGTGCAGTATTTT CASSPITQGPVQYF TRBJ2-3 TRBV5-4 NA NA
TGTGCCAGCAGTGAAAGTTGGGACAGGGTGGGTGAGCAGTTCTTC CASSESWDRVGEQFF TRBJ2-1 TRBV6-1 NA TRBD1
TGCGCCAGCAGCCAAGATGGGAGACAGGGTGGGTTTATTAACACTGAAGCTTTCTTT CASSQDGRQGGFINTEAFF TRBJ1-1 TRBV4-1 NA TRBD1
TGTGCCAGCTCACCGGGACATAACTATGGCTACACCTTC CASSPGHNYGYTF TRBJ1-2 TRBV18 NA NA
TGTGCCAGCAGTGTACGCCCGGGACAAGTCAATCAGCCCCAGCATTTT CASSVRPGQVNQPQHF TRBJ1-5 TRBV6-1 once NA